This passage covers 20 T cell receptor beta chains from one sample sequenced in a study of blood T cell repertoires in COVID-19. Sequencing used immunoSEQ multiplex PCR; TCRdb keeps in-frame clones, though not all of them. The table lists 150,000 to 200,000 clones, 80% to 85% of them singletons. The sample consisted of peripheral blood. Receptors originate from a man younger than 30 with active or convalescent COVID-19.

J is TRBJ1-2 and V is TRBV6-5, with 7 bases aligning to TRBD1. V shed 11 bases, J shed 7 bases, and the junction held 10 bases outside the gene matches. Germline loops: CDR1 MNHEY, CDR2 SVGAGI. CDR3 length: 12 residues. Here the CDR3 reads CAAREGGRGYTF. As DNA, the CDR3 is TGTGCCGCAAGGGAAGGGGGCCGTGGCTACACCTTC.

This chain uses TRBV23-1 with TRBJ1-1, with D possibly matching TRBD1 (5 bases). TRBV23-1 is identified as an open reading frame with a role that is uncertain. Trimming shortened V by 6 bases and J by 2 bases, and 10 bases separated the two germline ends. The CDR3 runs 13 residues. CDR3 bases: TGCGCCAGCAGCCGGGGGGAAAACACTGAAGCTTTCTTT. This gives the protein CASSRGENTEAFF.

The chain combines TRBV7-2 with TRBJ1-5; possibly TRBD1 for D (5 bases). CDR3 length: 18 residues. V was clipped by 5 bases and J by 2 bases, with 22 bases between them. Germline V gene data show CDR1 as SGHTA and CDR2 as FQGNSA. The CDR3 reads CASSLHGGVSGGNQPQHF. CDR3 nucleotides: TGTGCCAGCAGCCTACATGGAGGGGTCTCGGGGGGCAATCAGCCCCAGCATTTT.

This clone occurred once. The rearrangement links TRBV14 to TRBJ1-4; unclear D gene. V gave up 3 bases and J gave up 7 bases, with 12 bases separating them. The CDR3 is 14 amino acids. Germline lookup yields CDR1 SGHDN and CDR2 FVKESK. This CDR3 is CASSQGWRREKLFF. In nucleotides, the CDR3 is TGTGCCAGCAGCCAGGGTTGGAGGCGTGAAAAACTGTTTTTT. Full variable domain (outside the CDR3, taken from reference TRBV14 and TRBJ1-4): EAGVTQFPSHSVIEKGQTVTLRCDPISGHDNLYWYRRVMGKEIKFLLHFVKESKQDESGMPNNRFLAERTGGTYSTLKVQPAELEDSGVYFCASSQGWRREKLFFGSGTQLSVL.

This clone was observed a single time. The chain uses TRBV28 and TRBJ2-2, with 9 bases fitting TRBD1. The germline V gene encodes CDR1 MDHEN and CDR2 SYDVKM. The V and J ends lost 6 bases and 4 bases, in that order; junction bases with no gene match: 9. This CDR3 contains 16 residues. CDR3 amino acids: CASSLAGQGFTGELFF. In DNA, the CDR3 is TGTGCCAGCAGCCTAGCCGGACAGGGGTTCACCGGGGAGCTGTTTTTT.

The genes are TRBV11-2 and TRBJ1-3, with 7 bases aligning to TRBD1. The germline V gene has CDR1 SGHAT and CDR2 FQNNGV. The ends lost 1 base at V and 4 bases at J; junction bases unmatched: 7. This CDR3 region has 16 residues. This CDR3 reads CASSLGRDSWGNTIYF. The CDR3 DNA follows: TGTGCCAGCAGCTTAGGCCGGGACAGCTGGGGAAACACCATATATTTT.

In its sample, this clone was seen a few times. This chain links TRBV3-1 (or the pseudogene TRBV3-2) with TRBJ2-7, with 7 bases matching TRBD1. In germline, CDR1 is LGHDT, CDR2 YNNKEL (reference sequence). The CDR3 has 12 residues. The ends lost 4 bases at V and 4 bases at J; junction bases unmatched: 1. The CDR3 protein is CASSLTGYEQYF. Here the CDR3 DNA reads TGTGCCAGCAGCCTGACAGGGTACGAGCAGTACTTC.

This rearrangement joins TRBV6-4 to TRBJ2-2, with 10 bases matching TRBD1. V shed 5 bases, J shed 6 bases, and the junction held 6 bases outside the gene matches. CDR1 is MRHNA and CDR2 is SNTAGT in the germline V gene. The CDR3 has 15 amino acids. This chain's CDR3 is CASSPGQGYAGELFF. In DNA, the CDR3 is TGTGCCAGCAGTCCGGGACAGGGGTACGCCGGGGAGCTGTTTTTT.

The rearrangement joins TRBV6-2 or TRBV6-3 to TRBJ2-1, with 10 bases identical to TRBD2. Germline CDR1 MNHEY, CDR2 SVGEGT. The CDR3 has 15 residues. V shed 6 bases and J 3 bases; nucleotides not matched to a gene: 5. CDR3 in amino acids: CASSRGTSDYNEQFF. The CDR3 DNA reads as TGTGCCAGCAGCCGGGGGACTAGCGACTACAATGAGCAGTTCTTC.

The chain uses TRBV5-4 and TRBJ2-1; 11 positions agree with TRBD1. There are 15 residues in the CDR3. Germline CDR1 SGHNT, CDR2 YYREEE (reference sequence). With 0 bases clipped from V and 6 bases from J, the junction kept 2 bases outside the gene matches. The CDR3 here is CASSLGGTGGNEQFF. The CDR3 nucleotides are TGTGCCAGCAGCTTGGGGGGGACAGGGGGCAATGAGCAGTTCTTC. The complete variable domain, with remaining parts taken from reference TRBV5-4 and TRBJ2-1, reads ETGVTQSPTHLIKTRGQQVTLRCSSQSGHNTVSWYQQALGQGPQFIFQYYREEENGRGNFPPRFSGLQFPNYSSELNVNALELDDSALYLCASSLGGTGGNEQFFGPGTRLTVL.

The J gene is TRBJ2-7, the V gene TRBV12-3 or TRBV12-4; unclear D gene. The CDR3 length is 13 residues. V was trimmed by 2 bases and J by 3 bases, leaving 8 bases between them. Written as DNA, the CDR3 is TGTGCCAGCAGTTTATTAAATAGCTACGAGCAGTACTTC. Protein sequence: CASSLLNSYEQYF.

CDR3 residues: CASSFASGGSAPTPAGTQYF. The CDR3 coding sequence is TGCGCCAGCAGCTTCGCTAGCGGGGGTTCGGCACCAACCCCGGCCGGTACGCAGTATTTT. The chain recombines TRBV5-1 with TRBJ2-3, with 10 bases lining up with TRBD2. Germline CDR1 is SGHRS and CDR2 is YFSETQ. The CDR3 is 20 amino acids. The V and J ends lost 2 bases and 8 bases, in that order; junction bases with no gene match: 23.

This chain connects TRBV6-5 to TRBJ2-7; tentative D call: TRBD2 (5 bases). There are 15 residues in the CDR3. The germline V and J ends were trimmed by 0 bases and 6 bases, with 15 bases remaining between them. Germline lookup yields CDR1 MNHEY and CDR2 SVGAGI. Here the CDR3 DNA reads TGTGCCAGCAGTTACTCGCGTCTCGGGATAAGCGAGCAGTACTTC. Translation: CASSYSRLGISEQYF.

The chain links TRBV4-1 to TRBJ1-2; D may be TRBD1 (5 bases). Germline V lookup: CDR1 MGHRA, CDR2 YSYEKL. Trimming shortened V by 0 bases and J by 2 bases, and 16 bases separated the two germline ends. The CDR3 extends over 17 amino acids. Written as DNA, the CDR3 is TGCGCCAGCAGCCAAGATCGGGCGGGGGAATCAAACTATGGCTACACCTTC. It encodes CASSQDRAGESNYGYTF.

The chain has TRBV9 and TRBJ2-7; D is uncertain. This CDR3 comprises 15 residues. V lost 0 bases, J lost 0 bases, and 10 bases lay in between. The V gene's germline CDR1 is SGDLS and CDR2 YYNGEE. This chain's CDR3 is CASSVGDGDSYEQYF. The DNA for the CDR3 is TGTGCCAGCAGCGTAGGCGACGGAGACTCCTACGAGCAGTACTTC.

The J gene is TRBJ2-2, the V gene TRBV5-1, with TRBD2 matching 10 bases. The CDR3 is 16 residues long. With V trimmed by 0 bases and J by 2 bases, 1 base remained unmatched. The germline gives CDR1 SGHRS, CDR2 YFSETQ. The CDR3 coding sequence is TGCGCCAGCAGCTTGGTACTAGCGGGAAACACCGGGGAGCTGTTTTTT. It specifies CASSLVLAGNTGELFF.

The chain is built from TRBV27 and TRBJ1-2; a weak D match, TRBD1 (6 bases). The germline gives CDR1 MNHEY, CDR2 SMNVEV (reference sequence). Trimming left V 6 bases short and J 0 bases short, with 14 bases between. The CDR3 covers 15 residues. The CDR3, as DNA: TGTGCCAGCAGAATGACAGGCCGATCTAACTATGGCTACACCTTC. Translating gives CASRMTGRSNYGYTF.

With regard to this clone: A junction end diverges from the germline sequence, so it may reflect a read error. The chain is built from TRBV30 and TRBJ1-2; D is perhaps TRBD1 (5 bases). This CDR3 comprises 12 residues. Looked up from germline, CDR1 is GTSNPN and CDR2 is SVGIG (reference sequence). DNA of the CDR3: TGTGCCTGGAGTCACAGGAACTCTGGCTACACCTTC. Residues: CAWSHRNSGYTF.

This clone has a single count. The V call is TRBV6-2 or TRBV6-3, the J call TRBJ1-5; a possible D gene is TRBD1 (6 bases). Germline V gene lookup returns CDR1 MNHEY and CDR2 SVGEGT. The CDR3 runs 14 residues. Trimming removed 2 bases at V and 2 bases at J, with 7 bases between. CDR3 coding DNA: TGTGCCAGCAGTTACCGACAGGGCAATCAGCCCCAGCATTTT. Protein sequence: CASSYRQGNQPQHF.

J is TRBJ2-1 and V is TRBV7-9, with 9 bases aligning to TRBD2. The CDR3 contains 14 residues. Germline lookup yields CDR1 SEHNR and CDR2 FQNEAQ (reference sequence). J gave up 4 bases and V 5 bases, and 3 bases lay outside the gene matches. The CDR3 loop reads CASSASGEYNEQFF. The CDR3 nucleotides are TGTGCCAGCAGCGCTAGCGGGGAGTACAATGAGCAGTTCTTC.